A selection of T cell receptor beta chains follows, all from one sample in a study of blood T cell repertoires in COVID-19. Data came from immunoSEQ multiplex PCR; TCRdb stores just in-frame clones and leaves some out. The table has around 360,000 clones, roughly 87% seen once. Sample: PBMCs or T cells enriched from blood (not recorded which). These receptors originate from a woman in her 30s who had recovered from COVID-19. CDR3s include the opening cysteine and the closing phenylalanine or tryptophan. A D gene is named only where the DNA matches it firmly. Only some rows state a clone size, as once, few, many or a class for expanded clones.

j_call clone_size v_call d_call cdr3_nt cdr3_aa
TRBJ2-2 - TRBV7-9 - TGTGCCAGCAGCTTAGTCCTGAGAGAGACCGGGGAGCTGTTTTTT CASSLVLRETGELFF
TRBJ2-1 - TRBV11-2 TRBD2 TGTGCCAGCAGCTCCGAAGGCGGGAGTCCCTACAATGAGCAGTTCTTC CASSSEGGSPYNEQFF
TRBJ2-7 - TRBV7-9 TRBD1 TGTGCCAGCATGACAGGGAGCTCCTACGAGCAGTACTTC CASMTGSSYEQYF
TRBJ1-2 - TRBV7-9 - TGTGCCAGCAGCTTATCCGGGGGGTTTAACTATGGCTACACCTTC CASSLSGGFNYGYTF
TRBJ1-1 - TRBV7-2 TRBD1 TGTGCCAGCAGCCTACAACCAGGGGGCTGGACTGAAGCTTTCTTT CASSLQPGGWTEAFF
TRBJ2-1 once TRBV6-2/TRBV6-3 TRBD2 TGTGCCAGCAGTTACTCACTAGCGGGGGGGCCGGGAGAGCAGTTCTTC CASSYSLAGGPGEQFF
TRBJ2-7 - TRBV5-1 TRBD1 TGCGCCAGCAGCTTGGGACAGGGGGCGGACGAGCAGTACTTC CASSLGQGADEQYF
TRBJ1-2 - TRBV20-1 - TGCAGTGCTAGTAGCGACTATGGCTACACCTTC CSASSDYGYTF
TRBJ2-3 few TRBV10-3 - TGTGCCATCAGTGAGCAGCAGGGGTGGACAGATACGCAGTATTTT CAISEQQGWTDTQYF
TRBJ2-7 - TRBV14 TRBD1 TGTGCCAGCAGCAGAATAGACAGGGACGAGCAGTACTTC CASSRIDRDEQYF
TRBJ2-4 - TRBV27 TRBD2 TGTGCCAGCAGTTTAGCGGGAGAGGACAAAAACATTCAGTACTTC CASSLAGEDKNIQYF
TRBJ1-1 - TRBV4-1 - TGCGCCAGCAGCCAAGATAGCCGGATGAACACTGAAGCTTTCTTT CASSQDSRMNTEAFF
TRBJ2-2 once TRBV4-1 TRBD1 TGCGCCAGCAGCCACAGGACAGGGGGCAACACCGGGGAGCTGTTTTTT CASSHRTGGNTGELFF
TRBJ2-5 - TRBV27 TRBD2 TGTGCCAGCAGTTCAGTCGGCAGCCCACTAGCGGGACAAGAGACCCAGTACTTC CASSSVGSPLAGQETQYF
TRBJ1-2 - TRBV7-8 - TGTGCCAGCAGCTTATTTTTAGAAAACTACACCTTC CASSLFLENYTF
TRBJ1-2 - TRBV19 TRBD1 TGTGCCAGTAGTATGGACAGGGCTAATGGCTACACCTTC CASSMDRANGYTF
TRBJ2-7 few TRBV11-2 - TGTGCCGTCCAAGGTCAGGGGAGGGACACCTACGAGCAGTACTTC CAVQGQGRDTYEQYF
TRBJ1-4 - TRBV29-1 TRBD1 TGCAGCGTTGGGACAGGGTGGAATGAAAAACTGTTTTTT CSVGTGWNEKLFF
TRBJ1-1 - TRBV7-2 - TGTGCCAGCAGCTTAGACGGCAGGTACTTAATGCTGAACACTGAAGCTTTCTTT CASSLDGRYLMLNTEAFF
TRBJ2-7 - TRBV13 TRBD1 TGTGCCAGCAGCTTAGACAGGGGGCGTTACGAGCAGTACTTC CASSLDRGRYEQYF
TRBJ2-7 - TRBV20-1 - TGCAGTGCTAGTCTGTCCGGAGGCGAGCAGTACTTC CSASLSGGEQYF
TRBJ2-7 - TRBV14 TRBD1 TGTGCCAGCAGCACGGGGACAGGTCCAAGGGAGCAGTACTTC CASSTGTGPREQYF
TRBJ1-1 once TRBV7-8 TRBD1 TGTGCCAGCAGCTTAGGAAGGCCGGGACAGGGGGCGACCACTGAAGCTTTCTTT CASSLGRPGQGATTEAFF
TRBJ2-2 - TRBV27 - TGTGCCAGCAGAATGGGGCGAAACACCGGGGAGCTGTTTTTT CASRMGRNTGELFF
TRBJ1-5 - TRBV5-6 TRBD1 TGTGCCAGCAGCCTGACAGGGATTGGCCATCAGCCCCAGCATTTT CASSLTGIGHQPQHF
TRBJ2-1 - TRBV24-1 TRBD2 TGTGCCACCAGTGATCCTGGACTAGCGGGAGAGGTTGAGCAGTTCTTC CATSDPGLAGEVEQFF
TRBJ1-1 - TRBV6-5 - TGTGCCAGCAGTCCGCGGAGGGGGGGAGAAGCTTTCTTT CASSPRRGGEAFF
TRBJ1-6 - TRBV9 - TGTGCCAGCAGCGTGGGGGCGGAAAATTCACCCCTCCACTTT CASSVGAENSPLHF
TRBJ1-1 - TRBV5-4 TRBD1 TGTGCCAGCAGTCAACACAAAGGGACAGGGAACACTGAAGCTTTCTTT CASSQHKGTGNTEAFF
TRBJ1-1 once TRBV7-2 - TGTGCCAGCAGCCACGATCGACAAAACACTGAAGCTTTCTTT CASSHDRQNTEAFF
TRBJ1-1 - TRBV2 - TGTGCCAGCAGCCCCATCAGGGATGGGAACACTGAAGCTTTCTTT CASSPIRDGNTEAFF
TRBJ2-1 - TRBV28 - TGTGCCAGCAGTCCGACGGTGGGCTTCCTATCCTACAATGAGCAGTTCTTC CASSPTVGFLSYNEQFF
TRBJ1-6 - TRBV28 TRBD1 TGTGCCAGCAGTTCGGGACAGGGTAATCATTCACCCCTCCACTTT CASSSGQGNHSPLHF
TRBJ1-6 - TRBV7-9 - TGTGCCAGCAGCTTGACAAGCTCCTATAATTCACCCCTCCACTTT CASSLTSSYNSPLHF
TRBJ1-3 - TRBV12-3/TRBV12-4 - TGTGCCAGCAGCCCCGGGTCCGGAAACACCATATATTTT CASSPGSGNTIYF
TRBJ2-1 - TRBV5-4 TRBD2 TGTGCCAGCAGCCGTCCTAGCGGGACCTACAATGAGCAGTTCTTC CASSRPSGTYNEQFF
TRBJ1-1 - TRBV24-1 - TGTGCCACCAGTGATAGCCGGAACACTGAAGCTTTCTTT CATSDSRNTEAFF
TRBJ2-7 - TRBV28 TRBD1 TGTGCCAGCAGCCACGGACAGGGCTACGAGCAGTACTTC CASSHGQGYEQYF
TRBJ2-7 - TRBV7-2 TRBD2 TGTGCCAGCAGCGAGTCCTCTAGCGGGAGCGCGTACGAGCAGTACTTC CASSESSSGSAYEQYF
TRBJ1-5 - TRBV29-1 - TGCAGCGTTGGGGAGGGGCTATCTAGCAATCAGCCCCAGCATTTT CSVGEGLSSNQPQHF
TRBJ1-4 - TRBV25-1 - TGTGCCAGCACACAAAGGGGGGACGGGAGGGCTAATGAAAAACTGTTTTTT CASTQRGDGRANEKLFF
TRBJ2-1 - TRBV11-2 TRBD2 TGTGCCAGCAGTCGAGGGCGTAGCGGGAAGACGGCTTCAGATGAGCAGTTCTTC CASSRGRSGKTASDEQFF
TRBJ1-2 - TRBV5-4 TRBD1 TGTGCCAGCAGCTCAGACAGGGCCTATGGCTACACCTTC CASSSDRAYGYTF
TRBJ1-5 - TRBV10-3 - TGTGCCATCAGTGAGTCAACAGGGCCGTATAGCAATCAGCCCCAGCATTTT CAISESTGPYSNQPQHF
TRBJ2-1 - TRBV24-1 - TGTGCCACCAGTGATGTGCACAGGGTAAATGAGCAGTTCTTC CATSDVHRVNEQFF
TRBJ2-7 - TRBV3-1/TRBV3-2 - TGTGCCAGCAGCCAAGCCCACAGGACCTTCTACGAGCAGTACTTC CASSQAHRTFYEQYF
TRBJ2-5 few TRBV6-6 - TGTGCCAGCAGTTACCCCGGCGGAGAAGAGACCCAGTACTTC CASSYPGGEETQYF
TRBJ2-1 few TRBV21-1 - TGTGCCAGCCTCGCGGGACTACCTTACAATGAGCAGTTCTTC CASLAGLPYNEQFF
TRBJ1-2 once TRBV7-2 - TGTGCCAGCAGCTTGACAGGCCTTTCCTATGGCTACACCTTC CASSLTGLSYGYTF
TRBJ1-5 - TRBV7-6 - TGTGCCAGCAGCTTAATGCCAGTCAATCAGCCCCAGCATTTT CASSLMPVNQPQHF
TRBJ1-5 few TRBV2 - TGTGCCAGCAGATGGGGCAGCAATCAGCCCCAGCATTTT CASRWGSNQPQHF
TRBJ2-1 - TRBV18 TRBD2 TGTGCCAGCTCACCAATAACTAGCGGGAGTAGTGAGCAGTTCTTC CASSPITSGSSEQFF
TRBJ1-1 - TRBV6-5 - TGTGCCAGCAGTTACCCCGAGGGGGTTGTGAACACTGAAGCTTTCTTT CASSYPEGVVNTEAFF
TRBJ2-2 few TRBV5-1 TRBD1 TGCGCCAGTGGTTACAGGGGCGAGAACACCGGGGAGCTGTTTTTT CASGYRGENTGELFF
TRBJ1-2 - TRBV27 - TGTGCCAGCAGTTTGGGCAGGGGTAACTATGGCTACACCTTC CASSLGRGNYGYTF
TRBJ1-2 - TRBV15 TRBD1 TGTGCCACCAGCAGAGATCGCCGACAGGGAGGTGGTGGCTACACCTTC CATSRDRRQGGGGYTF
TRBJ2-7 - TRBV7-8 - TGTGCCAGCAGCTTAGGTGCTAGTGGCTACGAGCAGTACTTC CASSLGASGYEQYF
TRBJ2-2 - TRBV18 - TGTGCCAGCTCACCGGGGCAGGTCGGAACCGGGGAGCTGTTTTTT CASSPGQVGTGELFF